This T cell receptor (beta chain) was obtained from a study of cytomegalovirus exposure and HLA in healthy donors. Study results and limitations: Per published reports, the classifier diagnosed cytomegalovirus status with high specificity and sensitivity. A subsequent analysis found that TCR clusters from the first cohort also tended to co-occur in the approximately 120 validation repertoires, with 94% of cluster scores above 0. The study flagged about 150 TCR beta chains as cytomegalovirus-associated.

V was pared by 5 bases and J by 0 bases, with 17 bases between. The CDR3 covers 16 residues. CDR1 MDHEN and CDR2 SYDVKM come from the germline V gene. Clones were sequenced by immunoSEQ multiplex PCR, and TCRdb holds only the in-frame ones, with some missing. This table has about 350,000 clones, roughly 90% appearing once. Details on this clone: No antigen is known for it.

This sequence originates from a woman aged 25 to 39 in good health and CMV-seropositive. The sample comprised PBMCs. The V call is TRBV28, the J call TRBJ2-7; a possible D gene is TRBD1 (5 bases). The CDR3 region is CASSPTGQYFSYEQYF. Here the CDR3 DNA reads TGTGCCAGCAGTCCCACCGGACAATATTTCTCCTACGAGCAGTACTTC.